These 15 T cell receptor beta chains were all obtained from the same sample, sequenced in a study of blood T cell repertoires in COVID-19 (dated by TCRdb to the early 2020s). The library was produced with the immunoSEQ multiplex PCR assay. TCRdb carries this immuneACCESS record with in-frame sequences only. Its versions omit some clonotypes, under half of them owing to an unresolved V gene in the studies checked, with the rest unexplained. The sample table holds roughly 33,000 clones, of which 90% were seen once. Together, the top ten hold roughly 13% of the sample. The specimen sequenced was peripheral blood. These receptors all stem from a human donor in a cohort sampled during active COVID-19.

The chain recombines TRBV30 with TRBJ1-2; tentatively, D is TRBD1 (5 bases). Germline CDR1 and CDR2: GTSNPN and SVGIG (reference sequence). Trimming stripped 2 bases from V and 2 bases from J, with 9 bases between. This CDR3 spans 13 amino acids. CDR3 protein: CAWSWAGNYGYTF. In nucleotides, the CDR3 is TGTGCCTGGAGTTGGGCAGGGAACTATGGCTACACCTTC.

This clone was seen once. The chain has TRBV7-3 and TRBJ2-1, with TRBD2 matching over 10 bases. The J segment lost 7 bases and the V segment lost 6 bases, leaving 9 bases of the junction unmatched. Germline CDR1 is SGHTA and CDR2 is FQGTGA. The CDR3 sequence is 15 residues long. Here the CDR3 DNA reads TGTGCCAGCAGTTCCACTAGCGGGACGTGGAATGAGCAGTTCTTC. This gives the protein CASSSTSGTWNEQFF. Looking up the rest from reference TRBV7-3 and TRBJ2-1 gives the full variable domain: GAGVSQTPSNKVTEKGKYVELRCDPISGHTALYWYRQSLGQGPEFLIYFQGTGAADDSGLPNDRFFAVRPEGSVSTLKIQRTERGDSAVYLCASSSTSGTWNEQFFGPGTRLTVL.

The J gene is TRBJ2-3, the V gene TRBV5-1; perhaps TRBD1 as D (5 bases). V gave up 2 bases and J gave up 10 bases, with 14 bases separating them. Germline CDR1 reads SGHRS; CDR2 reads YFSETQ. The CDR3 is made up of 13 amino acids. The CDR3 protein is CASSLIPDSAQYF. DNA of the CDR3: TGCGCCAGCAGCTTAATTCCTGACAGTGCGCAGTATTTT.

The chain employs TRBV6-2 or TRBV6-3 and TRBJ1-5; TRBD1 might be the D (5 bases). In germline, CDR1 is MNHEY, CDR2 SVGEGT. Trimming left V 2 bases short and J 5 bases short, with 10 bases between. The CDR3 runs 14 residues. CDR3 region: CASSYAGGDQPQHF. Here the CDR3 DNA reads TGTGCCAGCAGTTACGCGGGGGGGGATCAGCCCCAGCATTTT.

V gene TRBV5-3 combines with J gene TRBJ2-2; possibly TRBD2 for D (6 bases). TRBV5-3 has ORF status, its function being uncertain. V lost 0 bases, J lost 6 bases, and 15 bases lay in between. There are 16 residues in the CDR3. CDR3 DNA: TGTGCCAGAAGCTTGGCCGCGGGGAAAGGGGCCGGGGAGCTGTTTTTT. Encoded protein: CARSLAAGKGAGELFF.

This rearrangement joins TRBV27 to TRBJ2-5, with D hard to call. Trimming took off 0 bases at V and 5 bases at J, with 10 bases between the two ends. The CDR3 consists of 14 residues. The germline CDR1 and CDR2 sequences are MNHEY and SMNVEV (reference sequence). Here the CDR3 DNA reads TGTGCCAGCAGTTTATCTGGCCCCGGGGAGACCCAGTACTTC. It specifies CASSLSGPGETQYF.

DNA of the CDR3: TGTGCCAGCACCCAAGGGACTCGGCATGAGCAGTTCTTC. Translating it yields CASTQGTRHEQFF. V is TRBV7-8 and J is TRBJ2-1; the D gene is possibly TRBD2 (6 bases). CDR1 and CDR2 (germline): SGHVS, FQNEAQ. With 7 bases removed from V and 8 bases from J, the gap between germline ends came to 15 bases. CDR3 length equals 13 residues.

The chain recombines TRBV28 with TRBJ2-3, with TRBD1 matching 7 bases. The V gene end was trimmed by 3 bases and the J gene end by 2 bases; junction bases not matched to a gene: 5. Per germline, CDR1 MDHEN and CDR2 SYDVKM. CDR3 size: 15 residues. CDR3 sequence (DNA): TGTGCCAGCAGTTTGGGCAGGGGGTACACAGATACGCAGTATTTT. This translates into CASSLGRGYTDTQYF. The full variable domain, rest sourced from reference TRBV28 and TRBJ2-3, is DVKVTQSSRYLVKRTGEKVFLECVQDMDHENMFWYRQDPGLGLRLIYFSYDVKMKEKGDIPEGYSVSREKKERFSLILESASTNQTSMYLCASSLGRGYTDTQYFGPGTRLTVL.

This clone appeared a single time. The chain links TRBV19 to TRBJ1-5, with TRBD1 matching over 7 bases. Germline CDR1 and CDR2: LNHDA and SQIVND (reference sequence). This CDR3 has 16 residues. V shed 5 bases, J shed 0 bases, and the junction held 7 bases outside the gene matches. For the CDR3, the DNA is TGTGCCAGTAGTCTCGAGGGACAGAATAGCAATCAGCCCCAGCATTTT. Protein: CASSLEGQNSNQPQHF.

V gene TRBV30 combines with J gene TRBJ1-2, with a possible D match to TRBD1 (6 bases). This CDR3 region has 15 residues. The germline V gene encodes CDR1 GTSNPN and CDR2 SVGIG (reference sequence). V dropped 2 bases and J dropped 6 bases, with 19 bases sitting between them. The CDR3 region has the DNA TGTGCCTGGAGTCAACCTACGGGACATCACGATGGCTACACCTTC. As protein: CAWSQPTGHHDGYTF.

This chain joins TRBV7-9 and TRBJ2-5, with TRBD1 identical over 7 bases. Losses at the gene ends were 6 bases for V and 1 base for J; bases not matched to a gene: 5. The CDR3 consists of 14 residues. CDR1 is SEHNR, CDR2 FQNEAQ, per germline (reference sequence). CDR3 loop: CASSRSGGQETQYF. Here the CDR3 DNA reads TGTGCCAGCAGTAGATCAGGGGGCCAAGAGACCCAGTACTTC. The variable domain in full, completed from reference TRBV7-9 and TRBJ2-5, reads DTGVSQNPRHKITKRGQNVTFRCDPISEHNRLYWYRQTLGQGPEFLTYFQNEAQLEKSRLLSDRFSAERPKGSFSTLEIQRTEQGDSAMYLCASSRSGGQETQYFGPGTRLLVL.

The rearrangement links TRBV7-2 to TRBJ1-2; D uncertain. Germline-derived CDR1 and CDR2 are SGHTA and FQGNSA. Trimming removed 1 base from V and 0 bases from J, with 15 bases in between. The CDR3 has 17 amino acids. The CDR3 sequence: CASSLVGDPNSNYGYTF. The CDR3 DNA is TGTGCCAGCAGCTTAGTCGGAGATCCTAATTCTAACTATGGCTACACCTTC.

The chain uses TRBV5-6 and TRBJ2-1; D perhaps matches TRBD2 (5 bases). There are 15 residues in the CDR3. From germline, CDR1 is SGHDT and CDR2 YYEEEE. Trimming left V 5 bases short and J 7 bases short, with 19 bases between. CDR3 bases: TGTGCCAGCAGTTCAAGCGGAAGAGGGTTGAATGAGCAGTTCTTC. Protein: CASSSSGRGLNEQFF.

This clone has only one observation. The V and J genes are TRBV9 and TRBJ1-5; TRBD1 is a possible D gene (5 bases). The V end was cut by 4 bases, the J end by 4 bases, with 15 bases between. The CDR3 has 15 residues. Germline V gene data show CDR1 as SGDLS and CDR2 as YYNGEE. The CDR3 spells CASSPVGADNQPQHF. The CDR3 DNA is TGTGCCAGCAGCCCCGTAGGGGCGGATAATCAGCCCCAGCATTTT.

The chain employs TRBV21-1 and TRBJ1-4; TRBD1 is taken as the D call from the table, unchecked against the DNA. TRBV21-1 is a listed pseudogene. The CDR3 consists of 16 residues. CDR3 sequence (DNA): TGTGCCAGCAGCACCCGCGTCTCGGCAGGTGGTGAAAAACTGTTTTTT. Translated: CASSTRVSAGGEKLFF.